Below are 16 T cell receptor beta chains sequenced from a single sample in a study of OX40 agonist ivuxolimab in advanced cancers. Repertoires were generated with immunoSEQ multiplex PCR, while TCRdb's copy carries only in-frame clones and drops some. The data contain approximately 58,000 clones, roughly nine tenths of them singletons. Here the sequenced sample was CD4+ or CD8+ T cells sorted from blood, taken in a trial of the OX40 agonist ivuxolimab. These receptor sequences come from an adult with an advanced solid tumor such as melanoma, head and neck, liver or kidney cancer.

V usage is TRBV6-1 and J usage is TRBJ1-5; no firm D call. CDR1 MNHNS and CDR2 SASEGT come from the germline V gene. Trimming left V 6 bases short and J 4 bases short, with 10 bases between. CDR3 size: 13 residues. CDR3 loop: CASRGEGNQPQHF. The CDR3 nucleotides are TGTGCCAGCAGGGGAGAAGGAAATCAGCCCCAGCATTTT.

The V gene is TRBV4-3, the J gene TRBJ1-1; no firm D call. This CDR3 has 13 amino acids. Trimming pared 0 bases from V and 2 bases from J, leaving 4 bases between. Germline V CDR1 and CDR2: LGHNA, YSLEER. The CDR3 here is CASSQDINTEAFF. The CDR3, as DNA: TGCGCCAGCAGCCAAGACATAAACACTGAAGCTTTCTTT.

The chain recombines TRBV2 with TRBJ2-1, with 14 bases aligning to TRBD2. V was clipped by 10 bases and J by 8 bases; unmatched bases: 16. Germline assignment: CDR1 SNHLY and CDR2 FYNNEI. This CDR3 is 17 amino acids long. The CDR3: CAITSTSGRAILYEQFF. The DNA of the CDR3 is TGTGCCATTACTTCGACTAGCGGGAGGGCCATCTTATATGAGCAGTTCTTC.

The J gene is TRBJ2-7, the V gene TRBV21-1. TRBV21-1 is shown as a pseudogene. The CDR3 length is 17 residues. This CDR3 reads CASSKRGNGKSSYEQYF. The CDR3 nucleotides read TGTGCCAGCAGCAAACGGGGCAACGGGAAGAGCTCCTACGAGCAGTACTTC.

V usage is TRBV28 and J usage is TRBJ2-7; a possible D gene is TRBD1 (5 bases). The germline gives CDR1 MDHEN, CDR2 SYDVKM. The V end lost 3 bases, the J end lost 2 bases, and 11 bases lay between the germline ends. The CDR3 totals 14 residues. Here the CDR3 DNA reads TGTGCCAGCAGTTTTCAGGGCAGGGCCTACGAGCAGTACTTC. The encoded protein is CASSFQGRAYEQYF. Looking up the rest from reference TRBV28 and TRBJ2-7 gives the full variable domain: DVKVTQSSRYLVKRTGEKVFLECVQDMDHENMFWYRQDPGLGLRLIYFSYDVKMKEKGDIPEGYSVSREKKERFSLILESASTNQTSMYLCASSFQGRAYEQYFGPGTRLTVT.

The genes are TRBV6-4 and TRBJ2-3, with TRBD2 as a possible D gene (5 bases). Germline CDR1 reads MRHNA; CDR2 reads SNTAGT. Between the trimmed V and J ends, which lost 0 bases and 8 bases, there was a span of 9 bases. The CDR3 loop spans 13 amino acids. CDR3 sequence: CASSDSRTGTQYF. The CDR3 nucleotides read TGTGCCAGCAGTGACTCCAGGACTGGTACGCAGTATTTT.

The chain carries TRBV19 and TRBJ2-2; no clear D gene. In germline, CDR1 is LNHDA, CDR2 SQIVND (reference sequence). Between the trimmed V and J ends, which lost 4 bases and 5 bases, there was a span of 5 bases. The CDR3 length is 12 residues. The CDR3 DNA follows: TGTGCCAGTAGTACACGGACCGGGGAGCTGTTTTTT. This codes for CASSTRTGELFF.

The chain carries TRBV28 and TRBJ1-4, with 8 nucleotides matching TRBD1. Germline lookup yields CDR1 MDHEN and CDR2 SYDVKM. This CDR3 is built from 16 residues. With 4 bases clipped from V and 11 bases from J, the junction kept 15 bases outside the gene matches. As DNA, the CDR3 is TGTGCCAGCAGTTCGTTCGCCGGGACAGGCAAGGGGAAACTGTTTTTT. As protein: CASSSFAGTGKGKLFF.

V and J are TRBV9 and TRBJ2-1; D unresolved. Trimming pared 2 bases from V and 7 bases from J, leaving 13 bases between. The length of the CDR3 is 14 residues. The V gene's germline CDR1 is SGDLS and CDR2 YYNGEE. The CDR3 loop reads CASSVRVLQNEQFF. CDR3 nucleotide sequence: TGTGCCAGCAGCGTCCGGGTATTGCAGAATGAGCAGTTCTTC.

As DNA, the CDR3 is TGTGCCTGGTCCCGGAACCCTGCCTACGAGCAGTACTTC. This encodes CAWSRNPAYEQYF. The chain joins TRBV30 to TRBJ2-7; D is undetermined. Germline V gene sequence: CDR1 GTSNPN, CDR2 SVGIG (reference sequence). V lost 5 bases to trimming and J lost 2 bases, with 13 bases between them. This CDR3 is built from 13 residues.

This sequence joins TRBV30 and TRBJ2-5, with a tentative D call TRBD2 (5 bases). CDR3 length: 11 residues. Looked up from germline, CDR1 is GTSNPN and CDR2 is SVGIG (reference sequence). Trimming took off 3 bases at V and 7 bases at J, with 9 bases between the two ends. This chain's CDR3 is CAWRSEGTQYF. As DNA, the CDR3 is TGTGCCTGGAGGAGCGAGGGGACCCAGTACTTC.

The rearrangement links TRBV5-1 to TRBJ2-1; D unclear. The germline V and J ends were trimmed by 3 bases and 0 bases, with 10 bases remaining between them. The CDR3 consists of 15 residues. CDR1 and CDR2 (germline): SGHRS, YFSETQ. CDR3: CASSSTRSSYNEQFF. The DNA for the CDR3 is TGCGCCAGCAGCTCCACAAGGAGCTCCTACAATGAGCAGTTCTTC. The whole variable domain, filled in from reference TRBV5-1 and TRBJ2-1, reads KAGVTQTPRYLIKTRGQQVTLSCSPISGHRSVSWYQQTPGQGLQFLFEYFSETQRNKGNFPGRFSGRQFSNSRSEMNVSTLELGDSALYLCASSSTRSSYNEQFFGPGTRLTVL.

The V and J genes are TRBV6-6 and TRBJ1-2; D gene unclear. CDR3 size: 13 residues. The V end was cut by 5 bases, the J end by 1 base, with 8 bases between. Germline lookup yields CDR1 MNHNY and CDR2 SVGAGI (reference sequence). The CDR3 nucleotides are TGTGCCAGCAGTCGGACTTTTAACTATGGCTACACCTTC. Translating it yields CASSRTFNYGYTF.

In regard to this clone: Relative to the germline gene, one junction end is altered; a read error may explain this. The chain recombines TRBV27 with TRBJ2-1, with D possibly being TRBD2 (6 bases). Looked up from germline, CDR1 is MNHEY and CDR2 is SMNVEV (reference sequence). CDR3 length: 16 residues. CDR3 nucleotides: TGTGCCAGCAATTTATTTCAGGGTACGGGAGAAGATGAGCAGTTCTTC. Translation: CASNLFQGTGEDEQFF.

Here the CDR3 DNA reads TGTGCCAGCAGTCAAAGCGGGCAGGCCGGGGAGCTGTTTTTT. It specifies CASSQSGQAGELFF. The chain employs TRBV4-2 and TRBJ2-2; weak D call: TRBD2 (6 bases). V was clipped by 6 bases and J by 6 bases, with 14 bases between them. Germline V gene lookup returns CDR1 LGHNA and CDR2 YNFKEQ. The CDR3 is 14 amino acids.

This chain connects TRBV7-3 to TRBJ2-5; possible D gene TRBD1, 6 bases. Between the trimmed V and J ends, which lost 3 bases and 0 bases, there was a span of 8 bases. CDR3 length: 14 residues. In germline, CDR1 is SGHTA, CDR2 FQGTGA. This chain's CDR3 is CASSFDRYQETQYF. The CDR3 DNA reads as TGTGCCAGCAGCTTCGACAGGTACCAAGAGACCCAGTACTTC.